These T cell receptor beta chains were read from a single sample in a study of T-cell reconstitution after alpha-beta-depleted transplantation in children. TCRdb recomputed calls from the PCR reads with MiXCR, one row per CDR3 protein. Of about 480,000 distinct CDR3 sequences in the sample, under 15% were seen once. The input for sequencing was PBMCs from the stem cell graft donor, taken from the stem cell graft. These receptors were collected from a human donor who donated a stem cell graft to a child with combined immunodeficiency. CDR3s include the opening cysteine and the closing phenylalanine or tryptophan. A D gene is named only where the DNA matches it firmly. Clone size is given for some rows only: seen once, a few or many times, or a class if the clone is expanded.

size: few; J: TRBJ1-2; length: 12; V: TRBV6-5; D: TRBD1; DNA: TGTGCCAGCAGTCTAGACAGGGTTGGCTACACCTTC; CDR3: CASSLDRVGYTF
size: .; J: TRBJ2-7; length: 14; V: TRBV19; D: TRBD1; DNA: TGTGCCAGTAGTTCTGGACAGGGGGATAGCGAGCAGTACTTC; CDR3: CASSSGQGDSEQYF
size: once; J: TRBJ2-7; length: 16; V: TRBV29-1; D: TRBD2; DNA: TGCAGCACGGATGAGGGGCAAAGCGGGGGGACCTACGAGCAGTACTTC; CDR3: CSTDEGQSGGTYEQYF
size: .; J: TRBJ2-1; length: 13; V: TRBV20-1; D: TRBD2; DNA: TGCAGTGCTAGGGGGAGGGCCCGCAATGAGCAGTTCTTC; CDR3: CSARGRARNEQFF
size: once; J: TRBJ2-1; length: 15; V: TRBV7-2; D: .; DNA: TGTGCCAGCAGCTCCCAACAGCGGGCCTACAATGAGCAGTTCTTC; CDR3: CASSSQQRAYNEQFF
size: few; J: TRBJ2-1; length: 17; V: TRBV7-3; D: TRBD2; DNA: TGTGCCAGCAGCCCGCATTTGACTAGCGGGAGTTTAAATGAGCAGTTCTTC; CDR3: CASSPHLTSGSLNEQFF
size: .; J: TRBJ2-7; length: 14; V: TRBV6-1; D: TRBD2; DNA: TGTGCCAGCAGCTCCGGACTAGGACCCTACGAGCAGTACTTC; CDR3: CASSSGLGPYEQYF
size: many; J: TRBJ2-7; length: 16; V: TRBV6-5; D: TRBD2; DNA: TGTGCCAGCAGTTTGTGGACTAGCGGGAGAGTCTACGAGCAGTACTTC; CDR3: CASSLWTSGRVYEQYF
size: .; J: TRBJ2-3; length: 13; V: TRBV7-3; D: .; DNA: TGTGCCAGCAGCTTAGCCCCACGAGACGAGCAGTATTTT; CDR3: CASSLAPRDEQYF
size: many; J: TRBJ2-3; length: 15; V: TRBV12-3/TRBV12-4; D: .; DNA: TGTGCCAGCAGTTCTCTAGTGGATTACACAGATACGCAGTATTTT; CDR3: CASSSLVDYTDTQYF
size: .; J: TRBJ1-2; length: 12; V: TRBV5-1; D: .; DNA: TGCGCCAGCAGCTTGGGCTTCTATGGCTACACCTTC; CDR3: CASSLGFYGYTF
size: many; J: TRBJ1-5; length: 16; V: TRBV6-5; D: TRBD1; DNA: TGTGCCAGCAGTTACTCGGGGACAGGGGCAAATCAGCCCCAGCATTTT; CDR3: CASSYSGTGANQPQHF
size: few; J: TRBJ2-1; length: 13; V: TRBV7-9; D: .; DNA: TGTGCCAGCAGCTTAGGGGGGCGGAATGAGCAGTTCTTC; CDR3: CASSLGGRNEQFF
size: .; J: TRBJ1-5; length: 15; V: TRBV28; D: .; DNA: TGTGCCAGCAGTTCAACCCGCAGGGGAGGTCAGCCCCAGCATTTT; CDR3: CASSSTRRGGQPQHF
size: .; J: TRBJ2-3; length: 15; V: TRBV3-1; D: TRBD1; DNA: TGTGCCAGCAGCCCGGGACAGGGGATGGGGGATACGCAGTATTTT; CDR3: CASSPGQGMGDTQYF
size: many; J: TRBJ2-5; length: 15; V: TRBV12-3/TRBV12-4; D: TRBD2; DNA: TGTGCCAGCAGTGAACTAGCGGGGGCCCAAGAGACCCAGTACTTC; CDR3: CASSELAGAQETQYF
size: few; J: TRBJ2-7; length: 15; V: TRBV7-9; D: TRBD1; DNA: TGTGCCAGCAGCCGCAAAATAAGACAGGGCTACGAGCAGTACTTC; CDR3: CASSRKIRQGYEQYF
size: .; J: TRBJ1-5; length: 14; V: TRBV19; D: .; DNA: TGTGCCACCCAACAGGGTTTGAGCAATCAGCCCCAGCATTTT; CDR3: CATQQGLSNQPQHF
size: few; J: TRBJ1-2; length: 14; V: TRBV5-1; D: .; DNA: TGCGCCAGCACCGCAGGGATTGTTGACTATGGCTACACCTTC; CDR3: CASTAGIVDYGYTF
size: few; J: TRBJ2-7; length: 15; V: TRBV20-1; D: TRBD2; DNA: TGCAGTGCTAGAGATTGGAGCGGGGGCCGCTACGAGCAGTACTTC; CDR3: CSARDWSGGRYEQYF
size: few; J: TRBJ2-1; length: 13; V: TRBV20-1; D: TRBD2; DNA: TGCAGTGCTAAGGGAATTGGCGGGGGGACGCAGTTCTTC; CDR3: CSAKGIGGGTQFF
size: .; J: TRBJ1-6; length: 16; V: TRBV7-2; D: TRBD1; DNA: TGTGCCAGCAGCTTAGCCGGGACAGCTTATAATTCACCCCTCCACTTT; CDR3: CASSLAGTAYNSPLHF
size: .; J: TRBJ2-1; length: 12; V: TRBV7-9; D: .; DNA: TGTGCCAGCATCTCATCCTCGCAAGAGCAGTTCTTC; CDR3: CASISSSQEQFF
size: many; J: TRBJ2-5; length: 14; V: TRBV7-2; D: .; DNA: TGTGCCAGCAGCTTAGGACTAGTCCAAGAGACCCAGTACTTC; CDR3: CASSLGLVQETQYF
size: many; J: TRBJ2-1; length: 11; V: TRBV20-1; D: .; DNA: TGCAGTGCTCCCAGGCTGAATGAGCAGTTCTTC; CDR3: CSAPRLNEQFF
size: .; J: TRBJ1-4; length: 14; V: TRBV4-3; D: .; DNA: TGCGCCAGCAGCCAAGGTCGGGGTAATGAAAAACTGTTTTTT; CDR3: CASSQGRGNEKLFF
size: many; J: TRBJ1-1; length: 15; V: TRBV10-3; D: .; DNA: TGTGCCATCAGTTTGTCAGGGGCCCTGAACACTGAAGCTTTCTTT; CDR3: CAISLSGALNTEAFF
size: many; J: TRBJ2-2; length: 14; V: TRBV12-3/TRBV12-4; D: .; DNA: TGTGCCAGCAGCCAAGGGCAGCGCACCGGGGAGCTGTTTTTT; CDR3: CASSQGQRTGELFF
size: many; J: TRBJ2-1; length: 16; V: TRBV6-5; D: TRBD2; DNA: TGTGCCAGCAGTTACACCCTAGCGGGTAGTCAAAATGAGCAGTTCTTC; CDR3: CASSYTLAGSQNEQFF
size: many; J: TRBJ2-2; length: 16; V: TRBV21-1; D: .; DNA: TGTGCCAGCAGCAAGGGGACAGGCTCGAACACCGGGGAGCTGTTTTTT; CDR3: CASSKGTGSNTGELFF
size: once; J: TRBJ2-1; length: 15; V: TRBV11-2; D: TRBD1; DNA: TGTGCCAGCAGCTCCGTGGGGACAGGCTACAATGAGCAGTTCTTC; CDR3: CASSSVGTGYNEQFF
size: many; J: TRBJ2-3; length: 16; V: TRBV5-1; D: TRBD1; DNA: TGCGCCAGCAGCCCTACTCCGGGACAGGGGAGCTTGATGCAGTATTTT; CDR3: CASSPTPGQGSLMQYF
size: many; J: TRBJ1-1; length: 14; V: TRBV12-3/TRBV12-4; D: .; DNA: TGTGCCAGCAGTCAAACCGCTGTGAACACTGAAGCTTTCTTT; CDR3: CASSQTAVNTEAFF